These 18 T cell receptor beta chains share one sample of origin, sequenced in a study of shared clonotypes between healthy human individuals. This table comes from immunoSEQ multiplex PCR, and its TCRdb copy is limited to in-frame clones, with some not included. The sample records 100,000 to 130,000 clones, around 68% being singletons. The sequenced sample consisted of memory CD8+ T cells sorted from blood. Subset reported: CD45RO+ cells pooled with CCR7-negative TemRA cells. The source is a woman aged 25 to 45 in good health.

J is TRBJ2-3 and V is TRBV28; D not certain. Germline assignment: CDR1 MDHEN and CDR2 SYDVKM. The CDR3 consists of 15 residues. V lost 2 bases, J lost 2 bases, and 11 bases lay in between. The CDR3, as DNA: TGTGCCAGCAGTTTAACGCAGGACCCCACAGATACGCAGTATTTT. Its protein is CASSLTQDPTDTQYF.

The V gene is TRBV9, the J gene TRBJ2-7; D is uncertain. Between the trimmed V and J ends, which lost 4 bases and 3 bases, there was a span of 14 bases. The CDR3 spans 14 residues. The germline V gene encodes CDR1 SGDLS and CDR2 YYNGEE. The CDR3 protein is CASSPNSYIYEQYF. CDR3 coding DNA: TGTGCCAGCAGCCCGAACTCCTATATCTACGAGCAGTACTTC.

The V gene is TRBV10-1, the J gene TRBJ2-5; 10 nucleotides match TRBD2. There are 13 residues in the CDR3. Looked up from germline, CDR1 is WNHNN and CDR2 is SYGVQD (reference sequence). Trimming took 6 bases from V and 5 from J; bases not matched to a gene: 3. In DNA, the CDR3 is TGCGCCAGCAGCATGACTAGCGGGGAGACCCAGTACTTC. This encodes CASSMTSGETQYF.

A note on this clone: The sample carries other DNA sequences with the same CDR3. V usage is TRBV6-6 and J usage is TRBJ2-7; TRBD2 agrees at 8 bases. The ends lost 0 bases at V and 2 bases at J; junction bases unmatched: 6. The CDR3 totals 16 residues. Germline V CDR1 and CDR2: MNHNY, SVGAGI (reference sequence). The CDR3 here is CASSYSRLAGAYEQYF. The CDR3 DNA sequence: TGTGCCAGCAGTTACTCCAGGCTAGCGGGTGCCTACGAGCAGTACTTC.

The CDR3 DNA is TGTGCCAGCAGTGATGAACAGGGAGGCAATCAGCCCCAGCATTTT. Protein product: CASSDEQGGNQPQHF. V is TRBV6-1 and J is TRBJ1-5; D perhaps matches TRBD1 (6 bases). The CDR3 extends over 15 amino acids. Germline V gives CDR1 MNHNS, CDR2 SASEGT. V lost 3 bases to trimming and J lost 2 bases, with 11 bases between them.

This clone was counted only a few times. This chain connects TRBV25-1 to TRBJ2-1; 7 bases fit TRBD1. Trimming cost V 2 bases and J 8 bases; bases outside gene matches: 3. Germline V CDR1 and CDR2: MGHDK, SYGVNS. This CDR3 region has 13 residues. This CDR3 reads CASSETGVHEQFF. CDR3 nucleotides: TGTGCCAGCAGTGAAACAGGGGTCCATGAGCAGTTCTTC.

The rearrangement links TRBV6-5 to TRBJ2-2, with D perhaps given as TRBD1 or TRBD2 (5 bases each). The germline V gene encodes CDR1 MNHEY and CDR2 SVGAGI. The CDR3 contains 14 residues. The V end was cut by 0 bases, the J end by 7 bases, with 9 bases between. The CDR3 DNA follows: TGTGCCAGCAGTTACTCGGGGGTCGACGGGGAGCTGTTTTTT. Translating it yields CASSYSGVDGELFF.

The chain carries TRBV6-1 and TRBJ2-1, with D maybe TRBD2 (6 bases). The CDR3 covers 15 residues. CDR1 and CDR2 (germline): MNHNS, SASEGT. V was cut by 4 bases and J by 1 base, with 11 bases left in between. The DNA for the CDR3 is TGTGCCAGCAGTGCGGGAGTGGGATCCTACAATGAGCAGTTCTTC. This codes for CASSAGVGSYNEQFF.

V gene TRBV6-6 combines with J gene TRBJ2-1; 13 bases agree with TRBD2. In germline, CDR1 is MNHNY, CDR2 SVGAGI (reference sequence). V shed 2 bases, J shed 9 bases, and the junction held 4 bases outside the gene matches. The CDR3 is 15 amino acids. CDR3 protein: CASSYTGLAGAEQFF. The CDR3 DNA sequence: TGTGCCAGCAGTTACACCGGACTAGCGGGAGCTGAGCAGTTCTTC.

The CDR3: CASSQDGQGYTGELFF. The CDR3 DNA is TGCGCCAGCAGCCAAGACGGACAGGGATACACCGGGGAGCTGTTTTTT. The rearrangement uses TRBV4-1 and TRBJ2-2, with 8 bases aligning to TRBD1. The CDR3 is made up of 16 amino acids. The germline CDR1 and CDR2 sequences are MGHRA and YSYEKL. V was pared by 0 bases and J by 3 bases, with 3 bases of the junction left unmatched.

The CDR3 DNA is TGTGCCAGCAGCCAAGGAATGTGGCAGCCCCAGCATTTT. It specifies CASSQGMWQPQHF. J is TRBJ1-5 and V is TRBV4-2; the D is unclear. This CDR3 comprises 13 residues. Trimming stripped 1 base from V and 7 bases from J, with 8 bases between. Germline V CDR1 and CDR2: LGHNA, YNFKEQ.

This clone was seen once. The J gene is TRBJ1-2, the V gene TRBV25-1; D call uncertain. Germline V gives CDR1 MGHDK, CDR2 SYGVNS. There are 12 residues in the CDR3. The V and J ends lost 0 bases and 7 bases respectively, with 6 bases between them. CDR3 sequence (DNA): TGTGCCAGCAGTGAATATCCCTTTGGCTACACCTTC. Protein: CASSEYPFGYTF.

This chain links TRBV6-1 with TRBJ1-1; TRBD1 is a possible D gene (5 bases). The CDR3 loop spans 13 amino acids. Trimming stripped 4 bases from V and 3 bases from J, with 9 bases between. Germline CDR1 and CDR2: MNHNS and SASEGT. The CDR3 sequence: CASSAWGDTEAFF. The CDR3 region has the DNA TGTGCCAGCAGTGCGTGGGGGGACACTGAAGCTTTCTTT.

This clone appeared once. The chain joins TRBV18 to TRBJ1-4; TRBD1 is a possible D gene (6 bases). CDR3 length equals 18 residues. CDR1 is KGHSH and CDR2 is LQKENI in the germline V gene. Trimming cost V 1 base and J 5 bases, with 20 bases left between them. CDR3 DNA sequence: TGTGCCAGCTCACCACGGGACATTAGACGGGGGACCAATGAAAAACTGTTTTTT. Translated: CASSPRDIRRGTNEKLFF.

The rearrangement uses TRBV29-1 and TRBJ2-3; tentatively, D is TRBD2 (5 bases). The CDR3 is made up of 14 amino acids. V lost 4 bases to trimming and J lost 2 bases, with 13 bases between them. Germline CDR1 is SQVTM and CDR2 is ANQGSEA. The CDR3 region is CSVGPSYNTDTQYF. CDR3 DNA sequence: TGCAGCGTTGGGCCTAGCTACAACACAGATACGCAGTATTTT.

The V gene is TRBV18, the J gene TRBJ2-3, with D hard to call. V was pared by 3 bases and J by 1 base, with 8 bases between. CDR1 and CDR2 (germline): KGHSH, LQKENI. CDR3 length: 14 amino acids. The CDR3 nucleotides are TGTGCCAGCTCACCTAAAGACGGCACAGATACGCAGTATTTT. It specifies CASSPKDGTDTQYF.

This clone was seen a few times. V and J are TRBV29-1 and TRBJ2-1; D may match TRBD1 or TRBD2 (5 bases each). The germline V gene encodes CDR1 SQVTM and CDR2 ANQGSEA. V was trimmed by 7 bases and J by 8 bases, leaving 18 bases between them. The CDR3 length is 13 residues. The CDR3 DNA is TGCAGCGCCAGGGACCCTCAGGCCCATGAGCAGTTCTTC. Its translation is CSARDPQAHEQFF.

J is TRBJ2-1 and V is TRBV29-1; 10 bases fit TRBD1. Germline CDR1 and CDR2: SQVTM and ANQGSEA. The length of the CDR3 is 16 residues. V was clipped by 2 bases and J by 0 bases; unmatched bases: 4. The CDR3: CSVEPGQGSSYNEQFF. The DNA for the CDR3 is TGCAGCGTTGAACCGGGACAGGGGAGCTCCTACAATGAGCAGTTCTTC.